What follows are 2 T cell receptor beta chains derived from one specimen sequenced in a study of OX40 agonist ivuxolimab in advanced cancers. Measured with immunoSEQ multiplex PCR; TCRdb has only the in-frame clones, and not every one. This table holds about 88,000 clones, roughly 85% found once. Sequencing used CD4+ or CD8+ T cells sorted from blood, obtained in a trial of the OX40 agonist ivuxolimab. The receptors shown here come from an adult with an advanced solid tumor such as melanoma, head and neck, liver or kidney cancer.

The V gene is TRBV7-2, the J gene TRBJ2-5; D is unresolved. With the DNA end fitting TRBJ2-7 better, the J assignment may be wrong. Per germline, CDR1 SGHTA and CDR2 FQGNSA. The length of the CDR3 is 13 residues. CDR3 protein: CASSITGPSEQYF. The DNA of the CDR3 is TGTGCCAGCAGCATTACCGGCCCCTCCGAGCAGTACTTC.

The V call is TRBV5-6, the J call TRBJ2-6; the D is unclear. This CDR3 has 17 amino acids. Germline V CDR1 and CDR2: SGHDT, YYEEEE. Trimming took 6 bases from V and 0 from J, leaving 16 bases between them. The CDR3 sequence is CASNLGSLPSGANVLTF. CDR3 nucleotide sequence: TGTGCCAGCAATCTGGGCAGCCTCCCCTCTGGGGCCAACGTCCTGACTTTC. The variable domain in full, completed from reference TRBV5-6 and TRBJ2-6, reads DAGVTQSPTHLIKTRGQQVTLRCSPKSGHDTVSWYQQALGQGPQFIFQYYEEEERQRGNFPDRFSGHQFPNYSSELNVNALLLGDSALYLCASNLGSLPSGANVLTFGAGSRLTVL.